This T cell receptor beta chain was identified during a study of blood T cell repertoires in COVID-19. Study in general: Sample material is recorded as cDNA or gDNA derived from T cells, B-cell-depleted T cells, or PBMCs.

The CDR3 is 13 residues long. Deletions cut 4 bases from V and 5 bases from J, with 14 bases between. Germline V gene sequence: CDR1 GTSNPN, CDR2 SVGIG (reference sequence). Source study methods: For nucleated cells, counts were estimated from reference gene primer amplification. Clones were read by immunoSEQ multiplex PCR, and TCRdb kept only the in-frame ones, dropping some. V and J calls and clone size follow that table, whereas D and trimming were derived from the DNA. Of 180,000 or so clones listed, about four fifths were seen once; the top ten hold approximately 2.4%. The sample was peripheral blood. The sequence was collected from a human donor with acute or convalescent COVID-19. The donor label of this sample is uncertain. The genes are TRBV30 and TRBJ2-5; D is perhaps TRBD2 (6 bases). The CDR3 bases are TGTGCCTGGATTTCCGGGGGTGGGGAGACCCAGTACTTC. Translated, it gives CAWISGGGETQYF. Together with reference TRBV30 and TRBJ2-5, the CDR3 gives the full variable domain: SQTIHQWPATLVQPVGSPLSLECTVEGTSNPNLYWYRQAAGRGLQLLFYSVGIGQISSEVPQNLSASRPQDRQFILSSKKLLLSDSGFYLCAWISGGGETQYFGPGTRLLVL.